These 29 T cell receptor beta chains came from one sample sequenced in a study of cytomegalovirus exposure and HLA in healthy donors. Assay: immunoSEQ multiplex PCR; the TCRdb copy retains only in-frame clones and omits some. In the table there are some 76,000 clones, approximately 94% of which are singletons. The sample was PBMCs. The receptors here all came from a young woman in good health and CMV-seropositive.

V gene TRBV7-2 combines with J gene TRBJ1-2; D remains unclear. Trimming shortened V by 5 bases and J by 1 base, and 14 bases separated the two germline ends. Per the germline V gene, CDR1 is SGHTA and CDR2 is FQGNSA. The CDR3 contains 15 residues. The CDR3 spells CASSVTIQSNYGYTF. The CDR3 nucleotides are TGTGCCAGCAGCGTCACAATACAGAGTAACTATGGCTACACCTTC.

The chain has TRBV7-9 and TRBJ1-2, with 8 bases lining up with TRBD1. The CDR3 covers 16 residues. The V segment lost 5 bases and the J segment 4 bases; nucleotides outside the gene matches: 12. Germline lookup yields CDR1 SEHNR and CDR2 FQNEAQ (reference sequence). In nucleotides, the CDR3 is TGTGCCAGCAGCCATGGACAGGGATTAATCCCCTATGGCTACACCTTC. Its protein product is CASSHGQGLIPYGYTF.

This rearrangement joins TRBV28 to TRBJ2-7; D remains unclear. The CDR3 contains 13 residues. V gave up 6 bases and J gave up 2 bases, with 11 bases separating them. Germline assignment: CDR1 MDHEN and CDR2 SYDVKM. The CDR3, as DNA: TGTGCCAGCAGCACTGAGGCGCCCTACGAGCAGTACTTC. Amino acid sequence: CASSTEAPYEQYF.

The chain uses TRBV9 and TRBJ2-3; unclear D gene. The V gene's germline CDR1 is SGDLS and CDR2 YYNGEE. The CDR3 consists of 14 residues. Trimming took off 0 bases at V and 4 bases at J, with 9 bases between the two ends. The CDR3 loop reads CASSVGQMADTQYF. Written as DNA, the CDR3 is TGTGCCAGCAGCGTAGGACAAATGGCAGATACGCAGTATTTT.

The CDR3 spells CASSPMVQGGPLMNTEAFF. DNA of the CDR3: TGTGCCAGCTCACCAATGGTTCAGGGCGGACCTCTCATGAACACTGAAGCTTTCTTT. J is TRBJ1-1 and V is TRBV18, with a possible D match to TRBD1 (5 bases). Germline V CDR1 and CDR2: KGHSH, LQKENI. The germline V and J ends were trimmed by 2 bases and 0 bases, with 22 bases remaining between them. The CDR3 has 19 amino acids.

The J gene is TRBJ2-7, the V gene TRBV7-9, with TRBD2 identical over 7 bases. V shed 1 base, J shed 6 bases, and the junction held 3 bases outside the gene matches. The CDR3 runs 13 residues. The germline gives CDR1 SEHNR, CDR2 FQNEAQ (reference sequence). This chain's CDR3 is CASSLGGGTEQYF. The DNA of the CDR3 is TGTGCCAGCAGCTTAGGGGGGGGGACCGAGCAGTACTTC.

The chain has TRBV9 and TRBJ1-3, with D maybe TRBD1 (5 bases). The CDR3 sequence is 14 residues long. Germline values: CDR1 SGDLS, CDR2 YYNGEE. V was shortened by 4 bases and J by 0 bases, with 8 bases between the two germline ends. The CDR3 protein is CASSLTDSGNTIYF. CDR3 coding DNA: TGTGCCAGCAGCTTGACAGACTCTGGAAACACCATATATTTT.

The chain links TRBV28 to TRBJ2-5, with D unclear. Germline CDR1 is MDHEN and CDR2 is SYDVKM. The V end was cut by 4 bases, the J end by 6 bases, with 15 bases between. The CDR3 sequence is 14 residues long. CDR3 coding DNA: TGTGCCAGCAGTTCTTCCAGGTCCTTGAAGACCCAGTACTTC. Its protein is CASSSSRSLKTQYF. Combining the CDR3 with reference TRBV28 and TRBJ2-5 gives the whole variable domain DVKVTQSSRYLVKRTGEKVFLECVQDMDHENMFWYRQDPGLGLRLIYFSYDVKMKEKGDIPEGYSVSREKKERFSLILESASTNQTSMYLCASSSSRSLKTQYFGPGTRLLVL.

V gene TRBV7-8 combines with J gene TRBJ2-3, with D maybe TRBD2 (5 bases). This CDR3 has 15 residues. Germline V gives CDR1 SGHVS, CDR2 FQNEAQ. The V end was cut by 0 bases, the J end by 2 bases, with 9 bases between. The CDR3 protein is CASSLAPEVTDTQYF. As DNA, the CDR3 is TGTGCCAGCAGCTTAGCTCCGGAGGTCACAGATACGCAGTATTTT.

The rearrangement uses TRBV7-2 and TRBJ2-1, with D perhaps matching TRBD2 (7 bases). V shed 5 bases and J shed 3 bases, with 20 bases lying between them. This CDR3 has 17 amino acids. CDR1 is SGHTA, CDR2 FQGNSA, per germline. DNA of the CDR3: TGTGCCAGCAGCCCCGCGTATGGGGGGGCCAGCTACAATGAGCAGTTCTTC. Protein: CASSPAYGGASYNEQFF.

The chain links TRBV4-2 to TRBJ2-7; 8 nucleotides align to TRBD2. There are 14 residues in the CDR3. With 4 bases clipped from V and 1 base from J, the junction kept 3 bases outside the gene matches. CDR1 is LGHNA and CDR2 is YNFKEQ in the germline V gene. For the CDR3, the DNA is TGTGCCAGCAGCCGGGGACTAGAATCCTACGAGCAGTACTTC. Amino acids: CASSRGLESYEQYF.

This clone was counted once. The V gene is TRBV28, the J gene TRBJ2-7; TRBD1 is a possible D gene (5 bases). Germline-derived CDR1 and CDR2 are MDHEN and SYDVKM. The V end lost 4 bases, the J end lost 3 bases, and 19 bases lay between the germline ends. This CDR3 is built from 16 residues. CDR3 nucleotide sequence: TGTGCCAGCAGTTCCATAGGGGCAGGCCGAAACTACGAGCAGTACTTC. Amino acid sequence: CASSSIGAGRNYEQYF.

The J gene is TRBJ2-5, the V gene TRBV5-4, with TRBD1 matching 7 bases. Germline V gene sequence: CDR1 SGHNT, CDR2 YYREEE (reference sequence). The trim removed 0 bases at V and 5 bases at J, leaving 7 bases unmatched. This CDR3 spans 15 amino acids. In nucleotides, the CDR3 is TGTGCCAGCAGCTTGGGACAGGGTTATCGGGAGACCCAGTACTTC. It encodes CASSLGQGYRETQYF.

This clone has a handful of counts. The genes are TRBV9 and TRBJ2-6; 8 bases are a match to TRBD1. CDR3 length equals 16 residues. V dropped 4 bases and J dropped 2; count of bases not matched to a gene: 5. Germline CDR1 reads SGDLS; CDR2 reads YYNGEE. The CDR3 loop is CASSTRTGPGANVLTF. The CDR3 nucleotides read TGTGCCAGCAGCACCCGGACAGGGCCTGGGGCCAACGTCCTGACTTTC.

This sequence joins TRBV10-3 and TRBJ2-6; possibly TRBD1 for D (5 bases). Per the germline V gene, CDR1 is ENHRY and CDR2 is SYGVKD. The V gene lost 3 bases and the J gene lost 0 bases, with 15 bases spanning the gap. The CDR3 has 18 residues. Written as DNA, the CDR3 is TGTGCCATCAGTGAACATCCGACAGACTCCTCTGGGGCCAACGTCCTGACTTTC. As protein: CAISEHPTDSSGANVLTF.

This chain uses TRBV27 with TRBJ1-1; D unclear. The V end lost 5 bases, the J end lost 9 bases, and 19 bases lay between the germline ends. The CDR3 is 14 amino acids. The germline V gene encodes CDR1 MNHEY and CDR2 SMNVEV (reference sequence). This chain's CDR3 is CASSPGVGSPKAFF. The CDR3 DNA reads as TGTGCCAGCAGTCCCGGAGTAGGGAGTCCCAAAGCTTTCTTT.

The chain carries TRBV11-3 and TRBJ2-3; perhaps TRBD1 as D (5 bases). The CDR3 totals 16 residues. V was shortened by 2 bases and J by 2 bases, with 14 bases between the two germline ends. Germline-derived CDR1 and CDR2 are SGHNT and YENEEA. CDR3 residues: CASSLNAGSDTDTQYF. The CDR3 DNA sequence: TGTGCCAGCAGCTTAAACGCAGGGTCGGACACAGATACGCAGTATTTT.

This clone was observed a single time. The gene calls are TRBV20-1 and TRBJ1-4, with D unresolved. The CDR3 has 11 amino acids. The germline V gene encodes CDR1 DFQATT and CDR2 SNEGSKA (reference sequence). The V gene lost 4 bases and the J gene lost 5 bases, with 5 bases spanning the gap. The DNA of the CDR3 is TGCAGTGCTACAGTAAATGAAAAACTGTTTTTT. Translated: CSATVNEKLFF.

The chain combines TRBV28 with TRBJ2-5, with 10 bases matching TRBD2. V lost 2 bases and J lost 4; bases outside the gene matches: 13. The CDR3 has 18 residues. CDR1 is MDHEN, CDR2 SYDVKM, per germline. CDR3 sequence reads: CASSLRMWSGRVPETQYF. CDR3 DNA: TGTGCCAGCAGTTTAAGGATGTGGAGCGGGAGGGTTCCAGAGACCCAGTACTTC.

V and J are TRBV9 and TRBJ2-7; perhaps TRBD2 as D (5 bases). The germline gives CDR1 SGDLS, CDR2 YYNGEE. The ends were cut back, 3 bases at V and 6 bases at J, with 10 bases in the middle. CDR3 length: 12 amino acids. Here the CDR3 reads CASSGVGSEQYF. CDR3 bases: TGTGCCAGCAGCGGGGTTGGGAGCGAGCAGTACTTC.

V and J are TRBV7-2 and TRBJ1-2; no firm D call. Germline lookup yields CDR1 SGHTA and CDR2 FQGNSA. CDR3 length: 15 amino acids. The V gene lost 4 bases and the J gene lost 1 base, with 13 bases spanning the gap. This chain's CDR3 is CASSSNGGSNYGYTF. The DNA for the CDR3 is TGTGCCAGCAGCTCAAACGGTGGGAGTAACTATGGCTACACCTTC. The complete variable domain, with remaining parts taken from reference TRBV7-2 and TRBJ1-2, reads GAGVSQSPSNKVTEKGKDVELRCDPISGHTALYWYRQSLGQGLEFLIYFQGNSAPDKSGLPSDRFSAERTGGSVSTLTIQRTQQEDSAVYLCASSSNGGSNYGYTFGSGTRLTVV.

The chain combines TRBV27 with TRBJ1-1, with unresolved D. The CDR3 totals 15 residues. Germline V gene sequence: CDR1 MNHEY, CDR2 SMNVEV (reference sequence). Trimming left V 2 bases short and J 0 bases short, with 10 bases between. The CDR3 loop is CASSLTYPLNTEAFF. Written as DNA, the CDR3 is TGTGCCAGCAGTTTAACCTATCCGCTGAACACTGAAGCTTTCTTT.

The rearrangement uses TRBV4-3 and TRBJ1-2; D gene uncertain. The CDR3 runs 15 residues. Germline V gene sequence: CDR1 LGHNA, CDR2 YSLEER. Trimming pared 6 bases from V and 4 bases from J, leaving 18 bases between. The CDR3 nucleotides read TGCGCCAGCAGTCGAACGTTTGAGGGAGGCTATGGCTACACCTTC. Translating it yields CASSRTFEGGYGYTF.

J is TRBJ2-7 and V is TRBV21-1; the table's D gene call, TRBD1, was not cross checked with the DNA. TRBV21-1 is a pseudogene segment. This CDR3 has 15 residues. CDR3 in amino acids: CANGLGRGQTYEQYF. The CDR3 nucleotides read TGTGCAAATGGCCTTGGCAGGGGGCAGACCTACGAGCAGTACTTC.

In DNA form, the CDR3 reads TGTGCCAGCACTAGGGGACTAGCATCCGAGCAGTACTTC. Translating it yields CASTRGLASEQYF. This sequence joins TRBV6-5 and TRBJ2-7; 9 bases are shared with TRBD2. The V and J ends lost 7 bases and 6 bases, in that order; junction bases with no gene match: 7. Germline lookup yields CDR1 MNHEY and CDR2 SVGAGI. The CDR3 is 13 amino acids.

V usage is TRBV18 and J usage is TRBJ1-4, with D possibly being TRBD1 (5 bases). The CDR3 spans 16 residues. Trimming removed 0 bases from V and 0 bases from J, with 8 bases in between. Germline V gene lookup returns CDR1 KGHSH and CDR2 LQKENI. In nucleotides, the CDR3 is TGTGCCAGCTCACCACCGCGGGGGGCAACTAATGAAAAACTGTTTTTT. Translated, it gives CASSPPRGATNEKLFF.

As regards this clone: An end of the junction does not agree with germline; a read error may underlie this. V and J are TRBV5-6 and TRBJ2-7; 8 bases agree with TRBD1. The CDR3 is 11 residues long. The germline V gene has CDR1 SGHDT and CDR2 YYEEEE. Here the CDR3 reads CASSETGQASF. The CDR3 DNA is TGTGCCAGCAGCGAGACGGGACAGGCCTCCTTC.

V gene TRBV7-3 combines with J gene TRBJ2-5; 15 bases map to TRBD2. This CDR3 contains 17 residues. Germline V gene data show CDR1 as SGHTA and CDR2 as FQGTGA. Unmatched junction bases numbered 3, after V lost 2 bases and J lost 2 bases. The CDR3 DNA reads as TGTGCCAGCAGCTTAGGACTAGCGGGAGGGAATCAAGAGACCCAGTACTTC. As protein: CASSLGLAGGNQETQYF.

Only one count was recorded for this clone. The chain joins TRBV5-4 to TRBJ2-5; TRBD2 aligns across 7 bases. V lost 4 bases to trimming and J lost 4 bases; unmatched junction nucleotides: 16. The germline V gene encodes CDR1 SGHNT and CDR2 YYREEE (reference sequence). This CDR3 contains 17 residues. Here the CDR3 DNA reads TGTGCCAGCAGCGCCCAGGGTGGCGGGGGAAAGGGAGAGACCCAGTACTTC. It yields the protein CASSAQGGGGKGETQYF.